The clone carrying this TCR beta chain was observed a handful of times. Its specificity is unknown. It was with a sample-barcoded 5' primer and a J-beta primer mix that a second PCR of roughly 7 to 12 cycles was run. MiXCR, applied by TCRdb to the 5' RACE reads, yields one record per CDR3 protein. The table includes about 720,000 distinct CDR3 sequences, about 24% detected once. This entry belongs to a study of blood T cells in healthy people across ages. Study findings and constraints: In these data, TCR beta diversity tracked strongly with naive T cell percentage. Unknown donor CMV status possibly confounded expanded clonotype changes.

The CDR3 spans 14 residues. Losses at the gene ends were 6 bases for V and 5 bases for J; bases not matched to a gene: 9. The TCR originated in a man in his sixties or seventies in good health. Sequenced material: blood. The chain carries TRBV12-3 or TRBV12-4 and TRBJ1-2; 7 positions match TRBD1. The CDR3 reads CASSTRDSLYGYTF. The CDR3 nucleotides are TGTGCCAGCAGCACCCGGGACAGCCTTTATGGCTACACCTTC.